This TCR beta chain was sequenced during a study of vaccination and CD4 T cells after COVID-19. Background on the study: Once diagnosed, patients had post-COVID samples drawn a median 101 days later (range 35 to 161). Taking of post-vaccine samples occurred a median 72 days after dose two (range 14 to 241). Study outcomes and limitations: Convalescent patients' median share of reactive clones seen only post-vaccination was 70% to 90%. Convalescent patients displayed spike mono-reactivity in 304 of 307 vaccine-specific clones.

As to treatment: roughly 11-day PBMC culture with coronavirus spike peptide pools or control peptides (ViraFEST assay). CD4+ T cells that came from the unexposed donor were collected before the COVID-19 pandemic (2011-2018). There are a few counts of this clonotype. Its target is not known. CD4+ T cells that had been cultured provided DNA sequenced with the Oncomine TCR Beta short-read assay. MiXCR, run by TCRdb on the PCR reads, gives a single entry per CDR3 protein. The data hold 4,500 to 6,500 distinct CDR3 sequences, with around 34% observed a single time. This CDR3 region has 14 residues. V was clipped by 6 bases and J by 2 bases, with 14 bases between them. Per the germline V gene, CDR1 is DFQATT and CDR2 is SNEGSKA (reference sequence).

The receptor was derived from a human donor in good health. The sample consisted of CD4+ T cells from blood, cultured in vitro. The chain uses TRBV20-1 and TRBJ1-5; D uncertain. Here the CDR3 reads CSAPDGVGNQPQHF. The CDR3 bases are TGCAGTGCCCCCGACGGAGTAGGCAATCAGCCCCAGCATTTT.